Below are 6 T cell receptor beta chains sequenced from a single sample in a study of cytomegalovirus exposure and HLA in healthy donors. The PCR ran on 60 Vbeta and 13 Jbeta primers. Libraries were prepared by immunoSEQ multiplex PCR; TCRdb keeps only in-frame clonotypes and omits some of them. The repertoire holds some 150,000 clones, with about four fifths as singletons. Sample: PBMCs. These TCRs come from a woman aged 45-60 years in good health and CMV-seronegative.

The V call is TRBV4-1, the J call TRBJ1-3; weak D call: TRBD1 (6 bases). Trimming took 4 bases from V and 0 from J, leaving 16 bases between them. The CDR3 is 17 residues long. Germline V gene lookup returns CDR1 MGHRA and CDR2 YSYEKL. The CDR3: CASSLRQRGTSGNTIYF. The CDR3 DNA reads as TGCGCCAGCAGCCTCAGACAGAGGGGGACCTCTGGAAACACCATATATTTT.

This clone was found once. The V gene is TRBV2, the J gene TRBJ1-2, with D unclear. CDR1 is SNHLY, CDR2 FYNNEI, per germline. The ends were cut back, 7 bases at V and 5 bases at J, with 17 bases in the middle. The CDR3 is made up of 14 amino acids. This CDR3 reads CASTSSGLNYGYTF. The DNA of the CDR3 is TGTGCCAGCACCAGTAGCGGCCTAAATTATGGCTACACCTTC.

The chain combines TRBV2 with TRBJ2-2, with 9 bases lining up with TRBD1. V was pared by 5 bases and J by 5 bases, with 3 bases of the junction left unmatched. The germline CDR1 and CDR2 sequences are SNHLY and FYNNEI. The CDR3 consists of 14 residues. The CDR3 here is CASSSGTGTGELFF. Here the CDR3 DNA reads TGTGCCAGCAGTTCCGGGACAGGGACCGGGGAGCTGTTTTTT.

The chain joins TRBV28 to TRBJ1-4, with TRBD1 identical over 8 bases. The V and J ends lost 8 bases and 6 bases, in that order; junction bases with no gene match: 8. Germline-derived CDR1 and CDR2 are MDHEN and SYDVKM. The CDR3 contains 14 residues. The chain's CDR3 is CASSDTGGDEKLFF. In DNA, the CDR3 is TGTGCCAGCTCCGATACAGGGGGGGATGAAAAACTGTTTTTT.

There are a few counts of this clone. The chain carries TRBV11-2 and TRBJ1-2; D is possibly TRBD1 (6 bases). Per germline, CDR1 SGHAT and CDR2 FQNNGV. The CDR3 length is 15 residues. Trimming cost V 3 bases and J 0 bases, with 11 bases left between them. The CDR3: CASSLEKGANYGYTF. The CDR3 DNA is TGTGCCAGCAGCTTGGAGAAGGGGGCTAACTATGGCTACACCTTC.

V usage is TRBV30 and J usage is TRBJ2-5; no firm D call. CDR3 length: 11 residues. V lost 1 base to trimming and J lost 4 bases, with 4 bases between them. The germline CDR1 and CDR2 sequences are GTSNPN and SVGIG (reference sequence). This CDR3 reads CAWSAGETQYF. CDR3 nucleotide sequence: TGTGCCTGGAGTGCAGGAGAGACCCAGTACTTC.